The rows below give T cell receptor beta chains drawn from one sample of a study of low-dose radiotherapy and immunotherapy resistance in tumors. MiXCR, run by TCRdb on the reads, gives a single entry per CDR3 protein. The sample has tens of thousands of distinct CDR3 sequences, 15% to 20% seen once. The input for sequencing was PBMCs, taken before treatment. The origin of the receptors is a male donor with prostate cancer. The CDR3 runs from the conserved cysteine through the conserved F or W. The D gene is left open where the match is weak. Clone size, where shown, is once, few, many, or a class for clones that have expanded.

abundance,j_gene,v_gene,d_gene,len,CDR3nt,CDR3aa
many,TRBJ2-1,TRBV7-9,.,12,TGTGCCAGCAGCTTATTAGCGCCTGAGCAGTTCTTC,CASSLLAPEQFF
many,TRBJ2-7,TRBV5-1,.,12,TGCGCCAGCAGCTTGGTTGGGCGCGAGCAGTACTTC,CASSLVGREQYF
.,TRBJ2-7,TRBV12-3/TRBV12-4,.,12,TGTGCCAGCAGTTTAAGGGGAGGTGAGCAGTACTTC,CASSLRGGEQYF
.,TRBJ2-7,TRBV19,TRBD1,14,TGTGCCAGTAGTACCCGACAGGGCTCCTACGAGCAGTACTTC,CASSTRQGSYEQYF
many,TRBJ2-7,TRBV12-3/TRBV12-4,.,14,TGTGCCAGCAGTCCTCCCCATCCTATATACGAGCAGTACTTC,CASSPPHPIYEQYF
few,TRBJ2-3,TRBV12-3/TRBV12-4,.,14,TGTGCCAGCAGTTTCAGTGTCAGCGGAGATACGCAGTATTTT,CASSFSVSGDTQYF
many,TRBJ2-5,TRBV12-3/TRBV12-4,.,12,TGTGCCAGCAGTTTCCTCTTAGAGACCCAGTACTTC,CASSFLLETQYF
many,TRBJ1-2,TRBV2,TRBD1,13,TGTGCCAGCACCTTCGACAGGGACGGTGGCTACACCTTC,CASTFDRDGGYTF
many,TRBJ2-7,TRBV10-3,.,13,TGTGCCACCACGAATCAGGAGAACTACGAGCAGTACTTC,CATTNQENYEQYF
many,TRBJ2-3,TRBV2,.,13,TGTGCCAGCAGGCCGGGGGGCACAGATACGCAGTATTTT,CASRPGGTDTQYF
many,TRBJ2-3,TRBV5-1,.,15,TGCGCCAGCAGCTTGGTGGGGGCATTCACAGATACGCAGTATTTT,CASSLVGAFTDTQYF
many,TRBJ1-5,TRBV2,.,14,TGTGCCAGCAGTGAGTGGGCCTCCAATCAGCCCCAGCATTTT,CASSEWASNQPQHF
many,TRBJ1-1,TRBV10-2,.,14,TGCGCCAGCAGTGAGCCGGGGCGGAACACTGAAGCTTTCTTT,CASSEPGRNTEAFF
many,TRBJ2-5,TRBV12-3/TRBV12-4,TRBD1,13,TGTGCCAGCAGTCAGGGGGCGGATGAGACCCAGTACTTC,CASSQGADETQYF
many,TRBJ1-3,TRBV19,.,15,TGTGCCAGTAGTCACCCGGGGGCCACTGGAAACACCATATATTTT,CASSHPGATGNTIYF
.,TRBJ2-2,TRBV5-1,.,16,TGCGCCAGCAGCTCCTTCCGGAGGGGCGGCACCGGGGAGCTGTTTTTT,CASSSFRRGGTGELFF